This T cell receptor (beta chain) is drawn from a study of blood T cell repertoires in COVID-19. Study details: The study drew acute and convalescent COVID-19 samples from the United States, Italy and Spain. T cells, B-cell-depleted T cells, or PBMCs provided the cDNA or gDNA that served as material.

This clone was seen a few times. In the original processing: Reference gene primer amplification yielded estimated nucleated cell counts. Assay used: immunoSEQ multiplex PCR; TCRdb lists only in-frame clones, some missing. Clonal size and the V and J genes are those of that table, whereas D and trimming came from the DNA. This table holds over 65,000 clones, 70% to 85% found once. V shed 4 bases, J shed 1 base, and the junction held 6 bases outside the gene matches. The CDR3 is 16 residues long. CDR1 and CDR2 (germline): SGHDT, YYEEEE. The sequence was obtained from a man older than 75 with active COVID-19. Sample: peripheral blood. The rearrangement joins TRBV5-6 to TRBJ1-1; 11 nucleotides line up with TRBD1. CDR3 nucleotides: TGTGCCAGCAGCCTTCGGGACAGGGGGTGGAACACTGAAGCTTTCTTT. Translated, it gives CASSLRDRGWNTEAFF.